This T cell receptor beta chain was documented in a study of T and B cells in COVID-19 patients. BIOMED2 TRB-A/B primer pools were used in multiplex TRB PCR. Each CDR3 protein gets one entry after TCRdb re-called the multiplex PCR reads with MiXCR. The profile shows 20,000 or so distinct CDR3 sequences, 30% to 35% of them singletons. Trimming cost V 4 bases and J 4 bases; bases outside gene matches: 6. CDR1 and CDR2 from the germline V gene are GTSNPN and SVGIG (reference sequence). The CDR3 loop spans 13 amino acids. Each TRB amplification used roughly 230-550 ng of genomic DNA from blood. The gene calls are TRBV30 and TRBJ1-2; TRBD1 agrees at 7 bases. This TCR was sampled from a human donor who had recovered from COVID-19. Material for sequencing was blood. CDR3 amino acids: CAWTRGSSYGYTF. DNA for the CDR3: TGTGCCTGGACCAGGGGGAGTTCCTATGGCTACACCTTC.